This entry lists 24 T cell receptor beta chains sequenced from one sample in a study of brain T cells in children with intractable seizures. This sample's time point: blood from clinic visit 5 months post-surgery; TSC patient then seizure free. Using immunoSEQ multiplex PCR, the repertoire was profiled, and TCRdb retains in-frame clones only, with some absent. The table includes around 340,000 clones, 85% to 95% detected once. Sequencing was performed on peripheral blood, taken less than 6 months after surgery. The receptor set was obtained from a boy under two years old with tuberous sclerosis and intractable seizures.

The rearrangement uses TRBV29-1 and TRBJ2-7; the match to TRBD1 covers 8 bases. The V segment lost 7 bases and the J segment 3 bases; nucleotides outside the gene matches: 11. Per the germline V gene, CDR1 is SQVTM and CDR2 is ANQGSEA. This CDR3 contains 14 residues. The CDR3, as DNA: TGCAGCGCTACCCCCGGACAGGGTTACTACGAGCAGTACTTC. Protein product: CSATPGQGYYEQYF.

This clone was detected only once. The genes are TRBV3-1 (or the pseudogene TRBV3-2) and TRBJ1-2; 8 positions match TRBD1. There are 13 residues in the CDR3. CDR1 LGHDT and CDR2 YNNKEL come from the germline V gene (reference sequence). V trimming: 4 bases; J trimming: 3 bases; junction bases outside the gene matches: 1. The CDR3 bases are TGTGCCAGCAGCCGGGACAGGCACTATGGCTACACCTTC. Translating it yields CASSRDRHYGYTF.

This clone has just one count. The CDR3 DNA sequence: TGTGCCAGCAGCCAAGACAGGGCCTTTGGAAACACCATATATTTT. Protein sequence: CASSQDRAFGNTIYF. The V gene is TRBV3-1 (or the pseudogene TRBV3-2), the J gene TRBJ1-3; possibly TRBD1 for D (5 bases). The germline CDR1 and CDR2 sequences are LGHDT and YNNKEL (reference sequence). The V and J ends lost 0 bases and 3 bases respectively, with 9 bases between them. The CDR3 totals 15 residues.

This chain links TRBV6-5 with TRBJ2-7; 7 bases align to TRBD2. The V segment lost 0 bases and the J segment 2 bases; nucleotides outside the gene matches: 7. Germline-derived CDR1 and CDR2 are MNHEY and SVGAGI. The CDR3 length is 16 residues. The CDR3 DNA reads as TGTGCCAGCAGTTACTCGGGGACTACCGTAGCCTACGAGCAGTACTTC. Translated: CASSYSGTTVAYEQYF.

This rearrangement joins TRBV14 to TRBJ2-3; possible D gene TRBD1, 6 bases. This CDR3 has 16 amino acids. Germline loops: CDR1 SGHDN, CDR2 FVKESK. V lost 3 bases to trimming and J lost 0 bases, with 13 bases between them. The CDR3 region is CASSHTGPTSTDTQYF. As DNA, the CDR3 is TGTGCCAGCAGCCATACAGGGCCGACTAGCACAGATACGCAGTATTTT. Combining the CDR3 with reference TRBV14 and TRBJ2-3 gives the whole variable domain EAGVTQFPSHSVIEKGQTVTLRCDPISGHDNLYWYRRVMGKEIKFLLHFVKESKQDESGMPNNRFLAERTGGTYSTLKVQPAELEDSGVYFCASSHTGPTSTDTQYFGPGTRLTVL.

The chain carries TRBV28 and TRBJ1-5, with no clear D. CDR1 MDHEN and CDR2 SYDVKM come from the germline V gene. Trimming shortened V by 0 bases and J by 7 bases, and 4 bases separated the two germline ends. CDR3 length equals 12 residues. This chain's CDR3 is CASSLWGQPQHF. The CDR3 DNA reads as TGTGCCAGCAGTTTATGGGGGCAGCCCCAGCATTTT.

The chain recombines TRBV11-2 with TRBJ1-3, with no clear D. V was cut by 0 bases and J by 4 bases, with 13 bases left in between. The CDR3 consists of 16 residues. CDR1 SGHAT and CDR2 FQNNGV come from the germline V gene. The DNA of the CDR3 is TGTGCCAGCAGCTTAGAAGGCACGGAGGTAGGAAACACCATATATTTT. Amino acids: CASSLEGTEVGNTIYF.

The chain combines TRBV4-2 with TRBJ2-1, with 7 positions matching TRBD2. The CDR3 covers 15 residues. Germline V lookup: CDR1 LGHNA, CDR2 YNFKEQ. Losses at the gene ends were 1 base for V and 8 bases for J; bases not matched to a gene: 8. The CDR3 region is CASSQGLAVMDEQFF. The CDR3 bases are TGTGCCAGCAGCCAAGGACTAGCAGTTATGGATGAGCAGTTCTTC.

This sequence joins TRBV2 and TRBJ2-2; D not certain. Looked up from germline, CDR1 is SNHLY and CDR2 is FYNNEI. The CDR3 loop spans 11 amino acids. With 5 bases removed from V and 7 bases from J, the gap between germline ends came to 5 bases. CDR3 sequence (DNA): TGTGCCAGCAGTTTTATCGGGGAGCTGTTTTTT. This sequence encodes CASSFIGELFF.

This chain connects TRBV19 to TRBJ2-5; D might be TRBD1 or TRBD2, each matching 5 bases. The germline gives CDR1 LNHDA, CDR2 SQIVND (reference sequence). The V end lost 3 bases, the J end lost 5 bases, and 13 bases lay between the germline ends. The length of the CDR3 is 14 residues. CDR3 nucleotides: TGTGCCAGTAGTATCACGGGGACCAAGGAGACCCAGTACTTC. Translation: CASSITGTKETQYF.

The rearrangement links TRBV7-9 to TRBJ1-3; 10 bases are shared with TRBD1. The CDR3 has 17 amino acids. Germline values: CDR1 SEHNR, CDR2 FQNEAQ (reference sequence). After removal of 1 base from V and 0 bases from J, the junction contained 3 bases not matched to a gene. CDR3 sequence reads: CASSLGGQGSSGNTIYF. The CDR3 bases are TGTGCCAGCAGCTTAGGGGGACAGGGGAGCTCTGGAAACACCATATATTTT.

The CDR3 spells CASSQAPEVYEQYF. The CDR3 nucleotides read TGCGCCAGCAGCCAAGCCCCTGAGGTATACGAGCAGTACTTC. The gene calls are TRBV4-1 and TRBJ2-7; D is undetermined. V shed 1 base and J shed 4 bases, with 11 bases lying between them. Germline V gene sequence: CDR1 MGHRA, CDR2 YSYEKL. This CDR3 is 14 amino acids long.

The genes are TRBV24-1 and TRBJ2-3, with D possibly matching TRBD2 (5 bases). Germline assignment: CDR1 KGHDR and CDR2 SFDVKD. The CDR3 loop spans 16 amino acids. The V end lost 1 base, the J end lost 0 bases, and 10 bases lay between the germline ends. The CDR3 sequence: CATSDFTRTSTDTQYF. The DNA of the CDR3 is TGTGCCACCAGTGATTTTACTAGGACTAGCACAGATACGCAGTATTTT.

V is TRBV3-1 (or the pseudogene TRBV3-2) and J is TRBJ2-5; TRBD2 matches 16 bases. The CDR3 has 15 amino acids. Germline V gene data show CDR1 as LGHDT and CDR2 as YNNKEL (reference sequence). Losses at the gene ends were 3 bases for V and 5 bases for J; bases not matched to a gene: 0. The CDR3 nucleotides read TGTGCCAGCAGCCAGGGACTAGCGGGGGGGGAGACCCAGTACTTC. It specifies CASSQGLAGGETQYF.

This sequence joins TRBV5-1 and TRBJ2-3, with D unclear. The CDR3 spans 15 residues. CDR1 and CDR2 (germline): SGHRS, YFSETQ. Between the trimmed V and J ends, which lost 0 bases and 0 bases, there was a span of 8 bases. The CDR3 loop reads CASSLGFASTDTQYF. CDR3 DNA sequence: TGCGCCAGCAGCTTGGGGTTTGCTAGCACAGATACGCAGTATTTT.

Worth noting for this clone: This specimen includes other DNA sequences encoding the same CDR3. The chain joins TRBV27 to TRBJ2-1; possibly TRBD2 for D (6 bases). Trimming took off 4 bases at V and 3 bases at J, with 7 bases between the two ends. This CDR3 is 13 amino acids long. In germline, CDR1 is MNHEY, CDR2 SMNVEV (reference sequence). CDR3 sequence (DNA): TGTGCCAGCAGTTCGGGAGTCTACAATGAGCAGTTCTTC. Amino acids: CASSSGVYNEQFF.

The chain has TRBV9 and TRBJ1-6; D gene unclear. The CDR3 extends over 17 amino acids. V lost 0 bases to trimming and J lost 0 bases, with 10 bases between them. Germline V gene sequence: CDR1 SGDLS, CDR2 YYNGEE. The CDR3 coding sequence is TGTGCCAGCAGCGTAGCTACGAGTAGCTCCTATAATTCACCCCTCCACTTT. Its translation is CASSVATSSSYNSPLHF.

The V call is TRBV5-1, the J call TRBJ2-2, with D perhaps TRBD1 (5 bases). CDR1 and CDR2 (germline): SGHRS, YFSETQ. V shed 5 bases and J shed 6 bases, with 20 bases lying between them. This CDR3 spans 16 amino acids. This chain's CDR3 is CASRKGNGRQPGELFF. CDR3 bases: TGCGCCAGCAGAAAGGGGAACGGAAGGCAGCCCGGGGAGCTGTTTTTT.

The chain combines TRBV6-5 with TRBJ2-1; D unclear. Germline V gene data show CDR1 as MNHEY and CDR2 as SVGAGI. V gave up 6 bases and J gave up 11 bases, with 14 bases separating them. The CDR3 consists of 12 residues. The CDR3 is CASSRTPTKQFF. The CDR3, as DNA: TGTGCCAGCAGCCGCACTCCTACCAAGCAGTTCTTC.

The chain is built from TRBV2 and TRBJ1-6; 8 bases fit TRBD1. V lost 4 bases to trimming and J lost 4 bases; unmatched junction nucleotides: 3. This CDR3 contains 15 residues. Germline CDR1 and CDR2: SNHLY and FYNNEI. CDR3 bases: TGTGCCAGCAGTGGACAGGGGTCGTATAATTCACCCCTCCACTTT. Translated: CASSGQGSYNSPLHF.

The sample holds one count of this clone. Other DNA sequences from this sample encode an identical CDR3 as well. This sequence joins TRBV30 and TRBJ1-2, with D perhaps matching TRBD1 (6 bases). Trimming removed 0 bases from V and 5 bases from J, with 7 bases in between. This CDR3 spans 12 amino acids. Germline CDR1 is GTSNPN and CDR2 is SVGIG (reference sequence). The CDR3 loop is CAWSVGGYGYTF. CDR3 nucleotide sequence: TGTGCCTGGAGTGTAGGGGGATATGGCTACACCTTC.

The chain combines TRBV7-3 with TRBJ2-3; TRBD2 matches at 14 bases. CDR1 SGHTA and CDR2 FQGTGA come from the germline V gene. This CDR3 has 15 residues. V trimming: 4 bases; J trimming: 4 bases; junction bases outside the gene matches: 1. In DNA, the CDR3 is TGTGCCAGCAGCTCGGGACTAGCGGGAGCAGATACGCAGTATTTT. Protein product: CASSSGLAGADTQYF.

The chain employs TRBV10-3 and TRBJ1-1, with unresolved D. CDR3 length: 13 amino acids. Germline V lookup: CDR1 ENHRY, CDR2 SYGVKD. Trimming removed 11 bases from V and 4 bases from J, with 17 bases in between. Written as DNA, the CDR3 is TGTGCCGTAATTGGGGATTTGGGCACTGAAGCTTTCTTT. This codes for CAVIGDLGTEAFF.

The rearrangement links TRBV4-2 to TRBJ1-3, with D unresolved. V lost 11 bases to trimming and J lost 0 bases, with 14 bases between them. Germline CDR1 LGHNA, CDR2 YNFKEQ. This CDR3 has 14 residues. This CDR3 is CAAALGVSGNTIYF. Here the CDR3 DNA reads TGTGCCGCGGCACTCGGGGTCTCTGGAAACACCATATATTTT.